This T cell receptor (beta chain) originates from a study of blood T cell repertoires in COVID-19. The wider study: COVID-19 samples, acute and convalescent, were from the United States, Italy and Spain.

Method: immunoSEQ multiplex PCR; TCRdb's copy keeps in-frame clones and lacks some. The sample holds about 50,000 clones, around 87% seen once. The V and J ends lost 5 bases and 2 bases, in that order; junction bases with no gene match: 7. The length of the CDR3 is 15 residues. Germline-derived CDR1 and CDR2 are SGHNT and YENEEA. The chain has TRBV11-3 and TRBJ2-3; 7 bases are shared with TRBD2. The material sequenced was peripheral blood. This receptor was taken from a middle-aged man with active COVID-19. The CDR3 loop reads CASSLRGTDTDTQYF. The CDR3 DNA reads TGTGCCAGCAGCCTGCGGGGGACGGACACAGATACGCAGTATTTT.